These 5 T cell receptor beta chains were sequenced from one sample in a study of cytomegalovirus exposure and HLA in healthy donors. Primers for the PCR totalled 60 Vbeta and 13 Jbeta. Clones were sequenced by immunoSEQ multiplex PCR, and TCRdb holds only the in-frame ones, with some missing. This table holds some 180,000 clones, roughly 9.5% found once. The sequenced sample consisted of PBMCs. These receptors originate from a woman aged 30 to 39 in good health and CMV-seropositive.

The chain recombines TRBV6-5 with TRBJ1-1, with TRBD1 matching over 7 bases. V dropped 2 bases and J dropped 0; count of bases not matched to a gene: 0. CDR1 is MNHEY and CDR2 is SVGAGI in the germline V gene. This CDR3 is 14 amino acids long. CDR3 sequence (DNA): TGTGCCAGCAGTTACAGGGGGCTGAACACTGAAGCTTTCTTT. Encoded protein: CASSYRGLNTEAFF.

This clone was counted only a few times. The chain uses TRBV27 and TRBJ2-1, with 11 bases matching TRBD1. Per the germline V gene, CDR1 is MNHEY and CDR2 is SMNVEV (reference sequence). The V gene end was trimmed by 5 bases and the J gene end by 8 bases; junction bases not matched to a gene: 5. The CDR3 runs to 14 residues. For the CDR3, the DNA is TGTGCCAGCAGTGCGGGACAGGGGGGAGATGAGCAGTTCTTC. Translating it yields CASSAGQGGDEQFF.

This clone showed up just a few times. The rearrangement uses TRBV2 and TRBJ1-5; D is uncertain. V was clipped by 4 bases and J by 4 bases, with 5 bases between them. There are 12 residues in the CDR3. CDR1 is SNHLY and CDR2 is FYNNEI in the germline V gene. In nucleotides, the CDR3 is TGTGCCAGCAGTGGAGATAATCAGCCCCAGCATTTT. This encodes CASSGDNQPQHF. Using reference TRBV2 and TRBJ1-5 for the parts outside the CDR3, the full variable domain is EPEVTQTPSHQVTQMGQEVILRCVPISNHLYFYWYRQILGQKVEFLVSFYNNEISEKSEIFDDQFSVERPDGSNFTLKIRSTKLEDSAMYFCASSGDNQPQHFGDGTRLSIL.

As to this clone: The same CDR3 also results from other DNA sequences found in this sample. The rearrangement joins TRBV6-5 to TRBJ2-7; D is ambiguous. V dropped 4 bases and J dropped 0 bases, with 4 bases sitting between them. This CDR3 comprises 12 residues. In germline, CDR1 is MNHEY, CDR2 SVGAGI. CDR3 DNA: TGTGCCAGCAGTTCGAGCTCCTACGAGCAGTACTTC. Translation: CASSSSSYEQYF.

CDR3 nucleotide sequence: TGTGCCAGCAGTCCCCATTACCTGGCTAGCGGGAGAGGGACAGATACGCAGTATTTT. It codes for CASSPHYLASGRGTDTQYF. The rearrangement links TRBV27 to TRBJ2-3, with TRBD2 matching 10 bases. Germline CDR1 MNHEY, CDR2 SMNVEV (reference sequence). Trimming took 5 bases from V and 3 from J; bases not matched to a gene: 17. This CDR3 region has 19 residues.